This T cell receptor (beta chain) was captured in a study of CD8+ T cells in alopecia areata. This clone was observed a few times. Extraction of RNA preceded its reverse transcription into cDNA, which served as the sequencing template. The method was immunoSEQ multiplex PCR; TCRdb's version includes in-frame clones alone and lacks a portion of them. Among 90,000 to 130,000 clones listed, around 59% were seen once. The sample taken for sequencing was CD8+ T cells sorted from blood. This TCR was recovered from a human donor in good health.

CDR3 sequence reads: CASSLPRTSGGDTQYF. CDR3 in DNA: TGTGCCAGCAGCCTGCCGAGGACTAGCGGGGGTGATACGCAGTATTTT. This rearrangement joins TRBV7-2 to TRBJ2-3; TRBD2 matches 13 bases. The CDR3 has 16 amino acids. Germline loops: CDR1 SGHTA, CDR2 FQGNSA. Germline trimming cut 5 bases from V and 6 bases from J; bases unmatched to any gene: 8.